This T cell receptor (beta chain) was recovered during a study of blood T cell repertoires in COVID-19. Study context: T cells, B-cell-depleted T cells, or PBMCs supplied cDNA or gDNA.

The V and J ends lost 2 bases and 4 bases respectively, with 9 bases between them. Germline assignment: CDR1 KGHSH and CDR2 LQKENI. This CDR3 has 14 amino acids. Sequencing was performed with immunoSEQ multiplex PCR; in TCRdb, only in-frame clones are kept and a portion is missing. Of under 70,000 clones listed, less than 85% are singletons. Sequencing was performed on peripheral blood. The chain has TRBV18 and TRBJ1-3; unclear D gene. This TCR derives from a woman aged 70-85 years with acute or convalescent COVID-19. In DNA form, the CDR3 reads TGTGCCAGCTCACCAGCGGGGTTGGGAAACACCATATATTTT. Protein product: CASSPAGLGNTIYF.